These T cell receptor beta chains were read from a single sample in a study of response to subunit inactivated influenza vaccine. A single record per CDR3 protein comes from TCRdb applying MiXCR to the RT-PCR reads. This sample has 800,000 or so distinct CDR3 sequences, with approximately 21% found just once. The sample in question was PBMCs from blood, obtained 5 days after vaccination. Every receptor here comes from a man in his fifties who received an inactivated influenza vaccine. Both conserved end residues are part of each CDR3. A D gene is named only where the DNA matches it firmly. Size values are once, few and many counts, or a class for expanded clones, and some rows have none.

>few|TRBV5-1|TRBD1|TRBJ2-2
TGCGCCAGCTCAAAAACAGGGGATCGCACCGGGGAGCTGTTTTTT
CASSKTGDRTGELFF
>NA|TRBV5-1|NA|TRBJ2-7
TGCGCCAGCCGCGGGGCCTCCTACGAGCAGTACTTC
CASRGASYEQYF
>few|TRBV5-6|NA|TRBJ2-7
TGTGCCAGCAGCCATCAAACGGGGGAACACGAGCAGTACTTC
CASSHQTGEHEQYF
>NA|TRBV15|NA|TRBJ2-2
TGTGCCACCAGCAGAGCTCTAGTCACCGGGGAGCTGTTTTTT
CATSRALVTGELFF
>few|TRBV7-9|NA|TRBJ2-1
TGTGCCAGCAGCCCCTTCGGAAAGAGGCCCTTAGGTAGTGAGCAGTTCTTC
CASSPFGKRPLGSEQFF
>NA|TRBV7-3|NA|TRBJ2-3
TGTGCCAGCAGCTTAACACAGAGAGATACGCAGTATTTT
CASSLTQRDTQYF
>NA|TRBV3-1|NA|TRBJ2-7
TGTGCCAGCAGCCAAGATCCTCTAGCCCCTAACGAGCAGTACTTC
CASSQDPLAPNEQYF
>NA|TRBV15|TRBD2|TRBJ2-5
TGTGCCACCAGCAGGGAAGGACTAGGCGGTGAGACCCAGTACTTC
CATSREGLGGETQYF
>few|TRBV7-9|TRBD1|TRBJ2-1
TGTGCCAGCAGCTTACCTCACACCCCCACAGGGGACAATGAGCAGTTCTTC
CASSLPHTPTGDNEQFF
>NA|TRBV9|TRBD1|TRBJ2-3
TGTGCCAGCAGCGCTGCGGACAGGCCGTACACAGATACGCAGTATTTT
CASSAADRPYTDTQYF
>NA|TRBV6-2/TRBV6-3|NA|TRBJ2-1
TGTGCCAGCTGGGCGGGGGCCAATGAGCAGTTCTTC
CASWAGANEQFF
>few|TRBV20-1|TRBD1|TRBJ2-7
TGCAGTGCTTCAGGACAGGGGGCCTACGAGCAGTACTTC
CSASGQGAYEQYF
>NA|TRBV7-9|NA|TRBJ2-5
TGTGCCAGCAGCTATGGGTCGGGCTACCAAGAGACCCAGTACTTC
CASSYGSGYQETQYF
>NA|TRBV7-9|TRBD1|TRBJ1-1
TGTGCCAGCAGCTTAACCGGGACAGTTCTGGCTGAAGCTTTCTTT
CASSLTGTVLAEAFF
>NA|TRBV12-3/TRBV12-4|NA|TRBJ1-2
TGTGCCAGCAGTTTCGGGACAAACTATGGCTACACCTTC
CASSFGTNYGYTF
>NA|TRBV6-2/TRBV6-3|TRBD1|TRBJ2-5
TGTGCCAGCAGTCCTACCCAGGGGGCACTGGAGACCCAGTACTTC
CASSPTQGALETQYF
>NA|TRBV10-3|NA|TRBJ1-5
TGTGCCATCAGAGGGACCTTTGATCAGCCCCAGCATTTT
CAIRGTFDQPQHF
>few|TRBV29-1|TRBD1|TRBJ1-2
TGCAGCGTCGGAGACAGGGGCGGACGTGGCTACACCTTC
CSVGDRGGRGYTF
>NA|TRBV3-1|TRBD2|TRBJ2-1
TGTGCCAGCAGCCCTACCGGACTAGCGGGAGGTGATGAGCAGTTCTTC
CASSPTGLAGGDEQFF
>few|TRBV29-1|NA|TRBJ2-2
TGCAGCGGACTCGGTCGGTCCCGGGAGCTGTTTTTT
CSGLGRSRELFF
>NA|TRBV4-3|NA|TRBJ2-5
TGCGCCAGCAGCCCAGGAAGAGGACCCACGGCGACCCAGTACTTC
CASSPGRGPTATQYF
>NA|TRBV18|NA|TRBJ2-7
TGTGCCAGCTCACCAACTTGGGGGGAGAGGGCCTACGAGCAGTACTTC
CASSPTWGERAYEQYF
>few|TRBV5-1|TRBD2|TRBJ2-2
TGCGCCAGCAGCGCATTAGCGGGACCTTCCACCGGGGAGCTGTTTTTT
CASSALAGPSTGELFF
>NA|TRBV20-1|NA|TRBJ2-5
TGCAGTGCTAGAGTTTACAGGGTGTACCAAGAGACCCAGTACTTC
CSARVYRVYQETQYF
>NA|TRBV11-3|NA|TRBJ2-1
TGTGCCAGCAGCTTAGGTGGAGAGCTATACAATGAGCAGTTCTTC
CASSLGGELYNEQFF
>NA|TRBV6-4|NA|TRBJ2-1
TGTGCCAGCAGTGACGGGGGGTCTTACAATGAGCAGTTCTTC
CASSDGGSYNEQFF
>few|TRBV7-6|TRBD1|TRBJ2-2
TGTGCCAGCAGCTTAGTGGGGACAGTCGGGGAGCTGTTTTTT
CASSLVGTVGELFF
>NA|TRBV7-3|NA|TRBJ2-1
TGTGCCAGCAGCCTAAACGGGCAGGGGGGAAATGAGCAGTTCTTC
CASSLNGQGGNEQFF
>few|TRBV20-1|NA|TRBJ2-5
TGCAGTGCTAGCCCGGGACTCCACACAGTAGAGACCCAGTACTTC
CSASPGLHTVETQYF
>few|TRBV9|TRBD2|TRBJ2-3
TGTGCCAGCAGCGTAGTAGCGGGAGGGCCAGATACGCAGTATTTT
CASSVVAGGPDTQYF
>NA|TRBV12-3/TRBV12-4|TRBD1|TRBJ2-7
TGTGCCAGCAGTTTTCAGGGACAGGGCGACTACGAGCAGTACTTC
CASSFQGQGDYEQYF
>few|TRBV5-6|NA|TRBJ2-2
TGTGCCAGCAGCCGGAACTCGGGGAGGACCGGGGAGCTGTTTTTT
CASSRNSGRTGELFF
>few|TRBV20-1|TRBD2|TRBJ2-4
TGCAGTGCTAGTAAGCTAGCGGGAGTAGCCAAAAACATTCAGTACTTC
CSASKLAGVAKNIQYF
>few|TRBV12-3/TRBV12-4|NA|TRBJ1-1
TGTGCCAGCAGTTTAGCGGGAGGGGGGGCTGAAGCTTTCTTT
CASSLAGGGAEAFF
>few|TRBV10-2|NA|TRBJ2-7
TGCGCCAGCAGTGAGGGGGGCTCCTACGAGCAGTACTTC
CASSEGGSYEQYF
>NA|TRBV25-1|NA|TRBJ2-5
TGTGCCAGCAGTCTTGCAGTAAGCCAAGAGACCCAGTACTTC
CASSLAVSQETQYF
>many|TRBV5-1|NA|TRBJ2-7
TGCGCCAGCAGCTTGGAACCAGCTAAGGGCAACGAGCAGTACTTC
CASSLEPAKGNEQYF
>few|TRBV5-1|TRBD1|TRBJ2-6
TGCGCCAGCAGCGTCCCACAGGGGGCGGAGGGGGAGACCAAGTCCAGTGGGGCCAACGTCCTGACTTTC
CASSVPQGAEGETKSSGANVLTF
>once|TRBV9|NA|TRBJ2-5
TGTGCCAGCAGCGCGTGGGAGGAAGAGACCCAGTACTTC
CASSAWEEETQYF
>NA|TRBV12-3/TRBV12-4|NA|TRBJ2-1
TGTGCCAGCAGTTGGGTCCAGCGGCGTAGCGATGAGCAGTTCTTC
CASSWVQRRSDEQFF
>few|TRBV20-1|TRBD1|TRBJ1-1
TGCAGTGAACTGCCGGGACAGGGGCGTGGGACTGAAGCTTTCTTT
CSELPGQGRGTEAFF
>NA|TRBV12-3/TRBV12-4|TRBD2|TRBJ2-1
TGTGCCAGCACCCAAAGCGGGGGGAGGAATGAGCAGTTCTTC
CASTQSGGRNEQFF
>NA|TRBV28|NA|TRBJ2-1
TGTGCCAGCAGTTTGCCAGTAGGGAACAATGAGCAGTTCTTC
CASSLPVGNNEQFF
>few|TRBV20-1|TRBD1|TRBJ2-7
TGCAGTGCTAGAGATGGGGACAGGGGTTACGAGCAGTACTTC
CSARDGDRGYEQYF
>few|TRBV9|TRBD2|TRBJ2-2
TGTGCCAGCAGCCCTAGGGGAGGGGTTGGCACCGGGGAGCTGTTTTTT
CASSPRGGVGTGELFF
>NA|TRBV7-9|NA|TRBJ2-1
TGTGCCAGCAGCTTAGAGATCAATGAGCAGTTCTTC
CASSLEINEQFF
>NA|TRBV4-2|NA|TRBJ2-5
TGTGCCAGCAGCCAAGATCTGTGGGGGGCCCCCCAAGAGACCCAGTACTTC
CASSQDLWGAPQETQYF
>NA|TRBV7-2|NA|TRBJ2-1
TGTGCCAGCAGCTTAGCCGTCGTATATGAGCAGTTCTTC
CASSLAVVYEQFF
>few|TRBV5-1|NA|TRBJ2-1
TGCGCCAGCAGTAATGAGGTGGCTGAGCAGTTCTTC
CASSNEVAEQFF
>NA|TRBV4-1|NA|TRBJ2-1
TGCGCCAGCAGCCAAGGATCGGGGGGCTTTTATGAGCAGTTCTTC
CASSQGSGGFYEQFF